The present T cell receptor (beta chain) was sequenced within a study of CD8 T cells in ankylosing spondylitis. The sample holds many counts of this clonotype. Its antigen is not identified. The CDR3 has 15 residues. Germline assignment: CDR1 MNHEY and CDR2 SVGAGI. Trimming at V came to 6 bases and at J to 3 bases, leaving 7 bases not matched to a gene. Study observations and caveats: Significantly higher representation of disease-linked clones was reported for matched ankylosing spondylitis synovial fluid.

Using quantitative 5'-RACE with molecular barcodes, the authors made TCR beta libraries. TCRdb reprocessed the 5' RACE reads with MiXCR, giving one entry per CDR3 protein. The sample contains around 230,000 distinct CDR3 sequences, over 8.5% of which appear only once. The origin of this receptor is a male donor with ankylosing spondylitis or in good health (not recorded which). The sample comprised blood, either unsorted or a sorted T cell fraction (not recorded which). J is TRBJ1-1 and V is TRBV6-5; TRBD1 matches at 10 bases. The CDR3 DNA reads as TGTGCCAGCAGCTTACCGGGACAGGGGTACACTGAAGCTTTCTTT. It is translated as CASSLPGQGYTEAFF.